The 27 T cell receptor beta chains listed next were all sequenced from one sample in a study of regulatory T cells in long-lasting Graves disease. The time point denotes: newly diagnosed GD, antithyroid drugs for less than 3 months. Construction of the TCR library relied on RNA isolated from PBMCs. Libraries of TCR beta came from iRepertoire HTBI primers plus Arm-PCR of CDR3 regions. TCRdb itself ran the multiplex PCR reads through MiXCR, one entry per CDR3 protein. Counted here are 580,000 or so distinct CDR3 sequences, 15% to 20% occurring once; the ten biggest clones make up 12%. This sample also appeared in a second study, on T cells in Graves' hyperthyroidism and ophthalmopathy.

Sequenced material: peripheral blood mononuclear cells (PBMCs), taken at new diagnosis, from a patient treated with antithyroid drugs. These receptors came from a man younger than 35 with Graves disease.

This clonotype was seen ten or more times. The chain recombines TRBV20-1 with TRBJ2-5; D is ambiguous. Germline loops: CDR1 DFQATT, CDR2 SNEGSKA (reference sequence). This CDR3 is built from 14 residues. V lost 1 base and J lost 2, with 11 bases in between. CDR3 nucleotide sequence: TGCAGTGCTAGAGTAAATCCTTTACAAGAGACCCAGTACTTC. This encodes CSARVNPLQETQYF.

This clonotype was detected only a few times. This sequence joins TRBV24-1 and TRBJ2-2; D is undetermined. This CDR3 spans 14 amino acids. The V gene's germline CDR1 is KGHDR and CDR2 SFDVKD. Trimming shortened V by 3 bases and J by 4 bases, and 8 bases separated the two germline ends. CDR3 residues: CATSDPHLTGELFF. CDR3 nucleotide sequence: TGTGCCACCAGTGATCCTCATCTCACCGGGGAGCTGTTTTTT.

Details on this clonotype: Its ends do not fully match the called genes, so a read error is possible. The chain links TRBV28 to TRBJ1-1, with TRBD1 identical over 11 bases. Germline loops: CDR1 MDHEN, CDR2 SYDVKM. The CDR3 extends over 20 amino acids. The CDR3 reads CASRLYRDRGAGGFGTEAFF. CDR3 nucleotide sequence: TGTGCCAGCAGGTTATACCGGGACAGGGGGGCGGGAGGGTTTGGCACTGAAGCTTTCTTT.

The rearrangement links TRBV9 to TRBJ2-7; 8 nucleotides align to TRBD2. There are 14 residues in the CDR3. V lost 0 bases and J lost 7; bases outside the gene matches: 6. Germline V lookup: CDR1 SGDLS, CDR2 YYNGEE. The CDR3 is CASSVGTSRREQYF. Here the CDR3 DNA reads TGTGCCAGCAGCGTAGGGACTAGCCGGAGGGAGCAGTACTTC. The full variable domain, its missing parts supplied by reference TRBV9 and TRBJ2-7, is DSGVTQTPKHLITATGQRVTLRCSPRSGDLSVYWYQQSLDQGLQFLIQYYNGEERAKGNILERFSAQQFPDLHSELNLSSLELGDSALYFCASSVGTSRREQYFGPGTRLTVT.

This clonotype was counted many times. V is TRBV3-1 and J is TRBJ2-7; D might be TRBD1 or TRBD2, each matching 5 bases. Germline V gene lookup returns CDR1 LGHDT and CDR2 YNNKEL (reference sequence). This CDR3 spans 15 amino acids. V was pared by 0 bases and J by 3 bases, with 12 bases between. CDR3 region: CASSQDWGFNYEQYF. The CDR3 nucleotides read TGTGCCAGCAGCCAAGATTGGGGGTTTAACTACGAGCAGTACTTC.

In this sample, this clonotype turned up many times. V and J are TRBV27 and TRBJ2-1; a possible D gene is TRBD2 (6 bases). CDR1 is MNHEY and CDR2 is SMNVEV in the germline V gene (reference sequence). V was shortened by 6 bases and J by 6 bases, with 9 bases between the two germline ends. This CDR3 is 12 amino acids long. CDR3 bases: TGTGCCAGCAGGTGGGGGGTCAATGAGCAGTTCTTC. This encodes CASRWGVNEQFF.

The table lists this clonotype with a few counts. This chain links TRBV6-5 with TRBJ1-2, with unresolved D. Germline loops: CDR1 MNHEY, CDR2 SVGAGI. CDR3 length: 17 residues. V lost 2 bases to trimming and J lost 1 base, with 17 bases between them. DNA for the CDR3: TGTGCCAGCAGTTACGAGCTAAGACGGTACCATAACTATGGCTACACCTTC. Protein sequence: CASSYELRRYHNYGYTF.

The CDR3 DNA is TGTGCCAGCAGCTTAGAGGGTCTCACAGATACGCAGTATTTT. This encodes CASSLEGLTDTQYF. The rearrangement uses TRBV7-9 and TRBJ2-3; no firm D call. The CDR3 has 14 amino acids. The germline V and J ends were trimmed by 1 base and 2 bases, with 7 bases remaining between them. CDR1 and CDR2 from the germline V gene are SEHNR and FQNEAQ (reference sequence).

This clonotype came up a few times. The chain uses TRBV7-9 and TRBJ1-6, with 8 bases identical to TRBD1. The CDR3 loop spans 18 amino acids. J was trimmed by 10 bases and V by 0 bases; bases with no gene match: 14. CDR1 is SEHNR, CDR2 FQNEAQ, per germline (reference sequence). The CDR3 is CASSLAPGQGEVGSPLHF. The CDR3 coding sequence is TGTGCCAGCAGCTTAGCCCCCGGACAGGGAGAAGTCGGGTCACCCCTCCACTTT. Complete variable domain (other parts from reference TRBV7-9 and TRBJ1-6): DTGVSQNPRHKITKRGQNVTFRCDPISEHNRLYWYRQTLGQGPEFLTYFQNEAQLEKSRLLSDRFSAERPKGSFSTLEIQRTEQGDSAMYLCASSLAPGQGEVGSPLHFGNGTRLTVT.

This clonotype was counted a few times. This likely comes from a read error, as the CDR3 has no conserved phenylalanine or tryptophan at its end. The chain recombines TRBV18 with TRBJ2-3; tentatively, D is TRBD2 (6 bases). Trimming removed 3 bases at V and 1 base at J, with 14 bases between. Germline-derived CDR1 and CDR2 are KGHSH and LQKENI. The CDR3 contains 16 residues. CDR3 sequence: CASSPELQRGTDTQYL. The CDR3 DNA reads as TGTGCCAGCTCACCGGAGCTCCAGCGGGGCACAGATACGCAGTATCTT.

This clonotype was counted many times. This rearrangement joins TRBV18 to TRBJ1-1, with no clear D. The CDR3 runs to 12 residues. CDR1 and CDR2 (germline): KGHSH, LQKENI. Trimming took off 8 bases at V and 5 bases at J, with 12 bases between the two ends. DNA for the CDR3: TGTGCCAGCAGTCCAAGGAGGACTGAAGCTTTCTTT. This codes for CASSPRRTEAFF.

Regarding this clonotype: A much bigger clone sits one base away, suggesting this may be a read error. The chain carries TRBV5-1 and TRBJ2-7; D is perhaps TRBD1 or TRBD2 (5 bases each). V was pared by 4 bases and J by 6 bases, with 17 bases between. Germline lookup yields CDR1 SGHRS and CDR2 YFSETQ. This CDR3 has 14 amino acids. The CDR3 sequence is CASSPPRGTCEQYF. The CDR3 DNA reads as TGCGCCAGCAGCCCGCCGAGGGGCACCTGCGAGCAGTACTTC.

Worth noting for this clonotype: Since a much larger clone is just one base distant, this may be a read error. The chain combines TRBV5-1 with TRBJ2-1; D might be TRBD1 (6 bases). The germline gives CDR1 SGHRS, CDR2 YFSETQ. The CDR3 runs to 14 residues. The CDR3 is CASSKLQGHNGQFF. CDR3 nucleotide sequence: TGCGCCAGCAGCAAGCTACAGGGACACAATGGGCAGTTCTTC. Together with reference TRBV5-1 and TRBJ2-1, the CDR3 gives the full variable domain: KAGVTQTPRYLIKTRGQQVTLSCSPISGHRSVSWYQQTPGQGLQFLFEYFSETQRNKGNFPGRFSGRQFSNSRSEMNVSTLELGDSALYLCASSKLQGHNGQFFGPGTRLTVL.

The V gene is TRBV5-4, the J gene TRBJ2-1; D may be TRBD2 (5 bases). This CDR3 is 16 amino acids long. Trimming removed 0 bases from V and 2 bases from J, with 12 bases in between. The germline V gene has CDR1 SGHNT and CDR2 YYREEE (reference sequence). Here the CDR3 reads CASSLEAGSAYNEQFF. Written as DNA, the CDR3 is TGTGCCAGCAGCTTGGAGGCAGGTAGCGCCTACAATGAGCAGTTCTTC.

A few counts support this clonotype. The chain carries TRBV5-6 and TRBJ2-1; D possibly corresponds to TRBD2 (5 bases). CDR1 and CDR2 (germline): SGHDT, YYEEEE. The CDR3 contains 13 residues. The V end lost 4 bases, the J end lost 7 bases, and 12 bases lay between the germline ends. CDR3 loop: CASSREGWNEQFF. In DNA form, the CDR3 reads TGTGCCAGCAGCCGTGAGGGTTGGAATGAGCAGTTCTTC.

A few counts support this clonotype. The rearrangement uses TRBV11-2 and TRBJ2-7; perhaps TRBD2 as D (6 bases). V was cut by 3 bases and J by 2 bases, with 14 bases left in between. The CDR3 sequence is 15 residues long. Germline CDR1 reads SGHAT; CDR2 reads FQNNGV. CDR3: CASSFGRSGTYEQYF. As DNA, the CDR3 is TGTGCCAGCAGCTTTGGGAGGTCGGGGACCTACGAGCAGTACTTC. Supplemented by reference TRBV11-2 and TRBJ2-7, the full variable domain reads EAGVAQSPRYKIIEKRQSVAFWCNPISGHATLYWYQQILGQGPKLLIQFQNNGVVDDSQLPKDRFSAERLKGVDSTLKIQPAKLEDSAVYLCASSFGRSGTYEQYFGPGTRLTVT.

This clonotype has ten or more counts. The rearrangement joins TRBV11-1 to TRBJ2-1; 11 bases are a match to TRBD2. Germline trimming cut 4 bases from V and 4 bases from J; bases unmatched to any gene: 6. The germline CDR1 and CDR2 sequences are SGHAT and FQDESV (reference sequence). The CDR3 covers 16 residues. The DNA of the CDR3 is TGTGCCAGCAGCTCCCGGACTAGCGGGTCGTACAATGAGCAGTTCTTC. Residues: CASSSRTSGSYNEQFF.

This chain joins TRBV28 and TRBJ1-1; D not resolved. The CDR3 is made up of 14 amino acids. Trimming removed 5 bases from V and 1 base from J, with 11 bases in between. CDR1 MDHEN and CDR2 SYDVKM come from the germline V gene. In DNA, the CDR3 is TGTGCCAGCAGTCTTGGACTCACGAACACTGAAGCTTTCTTT. Amino acids: CASSLGLTNTEAFF.

This chain links TRBV15 with TRBJ2-6; D gene unclear. Looked up from germline, CDR1 is LNHNV and CDR2 is YYDKDF (reference sequence). CDR3 length: 17 amino acids. V was pared by 0 bases and J by 0 bases, with 9 bases between. In DNA, the CDR3 is TGTGCCACCAGCAGAGACCGACGTCCCTCTGGGGCCAACGTCCTGACTTTC. Residues: CATSRDRRPSGANVLTF.

Only a few counts were recorded for this clonotype. The rearrangement links TRBV27 to TRBJ2-7; TRBD2 might be the D (5 bases). Germline CDR1 and CDR2: MNHEY and SMNVEV (reference sequence). The V and J ends lost 7 bases and 6 bases respectively, with 19 bases between them. This CDR3 spans 14 amino acids. CDR3 sequence reads: CASKATSKGVEQYF. CDR3 nucleotides: TGTGCCAGCAAAGCAACCTCAAAGGGAGTCGAGCAGTACTTC.

This sequence joins TRBV9 and TRBJ2-5; a possible D gene is TRBD2 (6 bases). V was trimmed by 1 base and J by 2 bases, leaving 12 bases between them. The CDR3 loop spans 15 amino acids. The germline V gene has CDR1 SGDLS and CDR2 YYNGEE. The CDR3 DNA reads TGTGCCAGCAGCGTACGAAGCGGGTTTCAAGAGACCCAGTACTTC. This sequence encodes CASSVRSGFQETQYF.

This chain joins TRBV5-1 and TRBJ1-6; D is unresolved. Trimming removed 3 bases at V and 5 bases at J, with 9 bases between. CDR3 length: 14 amino acids. Germline lookup yields CDR1 SGHRS and CDR2 YFSETQ. In nucleotides, the CDR3 is TGCGCCAGCAGCTGGTCCGCGCATAATTCACCCCTCCACTTT. Translation gives CASSWSAHNSPLHF. Full variable domain (missing parts from reference TRBV5-1 and TRBJ1-6): KAGVTQTPRYLIKTRGQQVTLSCSPISGHRSVSWYQQTPGQGLQFLFEYFSETQRNKGNFPGRFSGRQFSNSRSEMNVSTLELGDSALYLCASSWSAHNSPLHFGNGTRLTVT.

This rearrangement joins TRBV13 to TRBJ1-3, with D uncertain. The V gene's germline CDR1 is PRHDT and CDR2 FYEKMQ (reference sequence). The CDR3 sequence is 15 residues long. The V end was cut by 4 bases, the J end by 8 bases, with 18 bases between. CDR3 sequence: CASSSLRESSDTIYF. In DNA, the CDR3 is TGTGCCAGCAGCTCCCTACGGGAAAGTTCTGACACCATATATTTT.

This chain's CDR3 is CATSRDLEVSSYGYTF. Written as DNA, the CDR3 is TGTGCCACCAGCAGAGATCTAGAGGTTAGCAGCTATGGCTACACCTTC. The chain carries TRBV15 and TRBJ1-2; D is ambiguous. The CDR3 is 16 residues long. Germline V lookup: CDR1 LNHNV, CDR2 YYDKDF (reference sequence). V was shortened by 0 bases and J by 4 bases, with 15 bases between the two germline ends.

This clonotype was detected many times. The chain uses TRBV3-1 and TRBJ2-5; D uncertain. Per the germline V gene, CDR1 is LGHDT and CDR2 is YNNKEL (reference sequence). Between the trimmed V and J ends, which lost 1 base and 3 bases, there was a span of 6 bases. The CDR3 covers 13 residues. The DNA for the CDR3 is TGTGCCAGCAGCCAAGGACGAGAAGAGACCCAGTACTTC. It specifies CASSQGREETQYF.

This clonotype was seen a handful of times. The gene calls are TRBV7-6 and TRBJ2-2, with TRBD1 as a possible D gene (7 bases). This CDR3 spans 16 amino acids. Germline loops: CDR1 SGHVS, CDR2 FNYEAQ. The ends were cut back, 4 bases at V and 6 bases at J, with 18 bases in the middle. Here the CDR3 DNA reads TGTGCCAGCAGCTCCGGCGGGACAGAGGTCGCCGGGGAGCTGTTTTTT. As protein: CASSSGGTEVAGELFF.

This clonotype was picked up a small number of times. The J gene is TRBJ1-1, the V gene TRBV27; 7 bases align to TRBD1. The V and J ends lost 0 bases and 4 bases, in that order; junction bases with no gene match: 11. Germline V gene data show CDR1 as MNHEY and CDR2 as SMNVEV (reference sequence). The CDR3 has 17 residues. DNA of the CDR3: TGTGCCAGCAGTTTATCGGGGCCAGGGGGGGGGGGCACTGAAGCTTTCTTT. Translating gives CASSLSGPGGGGTEAFF.